The source of this T cell receptor (beta chain) is a study of response to subunit inactivated influenza vaccine. One entry per CDR3 protein, called by TCRdb with MiXCR from the RT-PCR reads. The sample holds some 500,000 distinct CDR3 sequences; 25% are singletons and the top ten take approximately 1.9%. Germline V gene data show CDR1 as SGHRS and CDR2 as YFSETQ. The length of the CDR3 is 16 residues. After removal of 0 bases from V and 8 bases from J, the junction contained 10 bases not matched to a gene. Findings and caveats of the study: A suggestion made by the authors is that each seasonal influenza vaccination recruits few new T cells.

This clonotype came up a few times. Its antigen is undetermined. The rearrangement links TRBV5-1 to TRBJ1-4, with 7 bases aligning to TRBD1. The input for sequencing was CD4+ T cells sorted from PBMCs, taken around 5 days after vaccination. The TCR was taken from a man aged 50 to 60 who received an inactivated influenza vaccine. CDR3: CASSLGHTPGGEKLFF. The CDR3, as DNA: TGCGCCAGCAGCTTGGGACACACCCCAGGGGGAGAAAAACTGTTTTTT. The variable domain in full, completed from reference TRBV5-1 and TRBJ1-4, reads KAGVTQTPRYLIKTRGQQVTLSCSPISGHRSVSWYQQTPGQGLQFLFEYFSETQRNKGNFPGRFSGRQFSNSRSEMNVSTLELGDSALYLCASSLGHTPGGEKLFFGSGTQLSVL.